This passage covers 5 T cell receptor beta chains from one sample sequenced in a study of T cells in Graves' hyperthyroidism and ophthalmopathy. Regions amplified from RNA transcripts were the TCR beta CDR3 regions. Carried out on the TCR CDR3, a first-round RT-PCR used the HTBI primer set. TCRdb ran MiXCR on the multiplex PCR reads and lists one entry per CDR3 protein. Of roughly 170,000 distinct CDR3 sequences listed, about 17% are singletons. Sequenced: blood. The receptors here all came from a woman aged 50 to 60 with Graves' hyperthyroidism.

This clonotype was counted many times. The chain joins TRBV20-1 to TRBJ1-1; D is ambiguous. The V end lost 0 bases, the J end lost 2 bases, and 13 bases lay between the germline ends. Germline CDR1 is DFQATT and CDR2 is SNEGSKA (reference sequence). This CDR3 is built from 15 residues. The CDR3 here is CSARDQGQANTEAFF. DNA of the CDR3: TGCAGTGCTAGAGATCAAGGGCAGGCTAACACTGAAGCTTTCTTT.

This sequence joins TRBV3-1 and TRBJ2-7; tentatively, D is TRBD1 (5 bases). With 2 bases removed from V and 5 bases from J, the gap between germline ends came to 10 bases. CDR3 length: 13 amino acids. In germline, CDR1 is LGHDT, CDR2 YNNKEL (reference sequence). Here the CDR3 reads CASSQQGPDEQYF. The CDR3 DNA sequence: TGTGCCAGCAGCCAACAGGGCCCGGACGAGCAGTACTTC.

The chain couples TRBV7-8 to TRBJ2-3; a possible D gene is TRBD2 (6 bases). The CDR3 has 16 amino acids. V was cut by 5 bases and J by 2 bases, with 17 bases left in between. Per the germline V gene, CDR1 is SGHVS and CDR2 is FQNEAQ. CDR3 DNA sequence: TGTGCCAGCAGCCCTTCCCCTTCGGGGGTCACAGATACGCAGTATTTT. Translated: CASSPSPSGVTDTQYF.

This clonotype was detected a few times. V is TRBV5-1 and J is TRBJ2-1; a weak D match, TRBD2 (6 bases). Deletions cut 4 bases from V and 4 bases from J, with 9 bases between. Germline-derived CDR1 and CDR2 are SGHRS and YFSETQ. There are 13 residues in the CDR3. CDR3 sequence (DNA): TGCGCCAGCAGCGCGGGGATATACAATGAGCAGTTCTTC. It encodes CASSAGIYNEQFF.

This clonotype has ten or more counts. The CDR3 here is CASSKAGTGLAYEQYF. CDR3 DNA: TGTGCCAGCAGCAAGGCGGGGACAGGGCTGGCGTACGAGCAGTACTTC. The gene calls are TRBV7-9 and TRBJ2-7, with 9 positions matching TRBD1. CDR3 length: 16 residues. The germline CDR1 and CDR2 sequences are SEHNR and FQNEAQ (reference sequence). With 5 bases clipped from V and 4 bases from J, the junction kept 12 bases outside the gene matches.